This TCR beta chain is from a study of T cells after posttransplantation cyclophosphamide. Overall study results and limits: Later post-transplant blood repertoires were often dominated by donor CD8+ memory clones. Blood and skin or GI T cell repertoires showed limited TRB overlap. Recipient CMV seropositivity and CMV reactivation strongly tracked TRB clonality.

A marrow graft followed busulfan-fludarabine conditioning, with cyclophosphamide on days +3 and +4. Sequenced by immunoSEQ multiplex PCR; TCRdb stores in-frame clones only, minus some. The table records over 15,000 clones, 74% of them present only once. Notes on this clone: Antigen specificity is unknown.

The CDR3 spans 14 residues. Per the germline V gene, CDR1 is WSHSY and CDR2 is SAAADI. V was pared by 6 bases and J by 1 base, with 3 bases of the junction left unmatched. The input for sequencing was PBMCs, taken after an allogeneic stem cell transplant with post-transplant cyclophosphamide. The origin of this receptor is a male patient in his 30s who received an allogeneic stem cell transplant from a related donor, was CMV-positive, and had acute GVHD only. Some of the T cells might come from the graft donor. This chain connects TRBV10-2 to TRBJ2-5; TRBD1 aligns across 9 bases. DNA for the CDR3: TGCGCCAGCAGCCGGGACAGGGCCCAAGAGACCCAGTACTTC. As protein: CASSRDRAQETQYF.